This is a list of T cell receptor beta chains from one sample in a study of cytomegalovirus exposure and HLA in healthy donors. Profiling relied on immunoSEQ multiplex PCR, and the TCRdb table lists in-frame clones only, not all of them. The sample has fewer than 200,000 clones, around three quarters seen once; the top ten hold 13% to 15%. Sequenced material: PBMCs. The receptors shown here come from a woman younger than 45 in good health and CMV-seropositive. Both conserved end residues are part of each CDR3. D genes are given only for firm matches. Clone size is given for some rows only: seen once, a few or many times, or a class if the clone is expanded.

D gene | clone size | J gene | V gene | CDR3 protein | CDR3 DNA
TRBD1 | - | TRBJ2-7 | TRBV4-1 | CASSRAGTEDYEQYF | TGCGCCAGCAGCCGAGCCGGGACAGAAGACTACGAGCAGTACTTC
- | - | TRBJ1-5 | TRBV2 | CASSLRDNSNQPQHF | TGTGCCAGCAGCCTACGTGATAATAGCAATCAGCCCCAGCATTTT
- | - | TRBJ2-7 | TRBV11-2 | CASSPRSSYEQYF | TGTGCCAGCAGCCCAAGGAGCTCCTACGAGCAGTACTTC
TRBD2 | - | TRBJ2-1 | TRBV19 | CACHPSGNYNEQFF | TGTGCCTGTCACCCTAGCGGGAATTACAATGAGCAGTTCTTC
- | - | TRBJ2-2 | TRBV11-2 | CASSTSPRGGELFF | TGTGCCAGCAGCACCTCGCCACGAGGCGGGGAGCTGTTTTTT
TRBD1 | - | TRBJ1-5 | TRBV7-9 | CASSLGPDRGHQPQHF | TGTGCCAGCAGCTTAGGCCCGGACAGGGGTCATCAGCCCCAGCATTTT
- | - | TRBJ1-1 | TRBV27 | CASSLGGARNTEAFF | TGTGCCAGCAGTTTGGGGGGGGCTCGGAACACTGAAGCTTTCTTT
- | - | TRBJ1-1 | TRBV5-6 | CASSSGGGASDTEAFF | TGTGCCAGCAGCTCGGGAGGTGGAGCTTCTGACACTGAAGCTTTCTTT
- | - | TRBJ2-7 | TRBV4-3 | CASSQDSQGKQGKASVYEQYF | TGCGCCAGCAGCCAAGATAGCCAGGGTAAACAGGGTAAAGCGAGTGTCTACGAGCAGTACTTC
TRBD1 | few | TRBJ1-2 | TRBV2 | CASTFDRGLNYGYTF | TGTGCCAGCACCTTCGACAGGGGCCTCAACTATGGCTACACCTTC
TRBD2 | - | TRBJ2-3 | TRBV2 | CASGGRGGTDTQYF | TGTGCCAGCGGGGGGCGGGGGGGCACAGATACGCAGTATTTT
- | - | TRBJ1-6 | TRBV5-1 | CASSATGAHYNSPLHF | TGCGCCAGCAGCGCCACAGGTGCTCACTATAATTCACCCCTCCACTTT
- | - | TRBJ1-1 | TRBV6-5 | CASSYHGGGLNTEAFF | TGTGCCAGCAGTTATCATGGGGGGGGGCTGAACACTGAAGCTTTCTTT
- | once | TRBJ2-3 | TRBV7-9 | CASSPWTLTGTDTQYF | TGTGCCAGCAGCCCGTGGACTCTCACGGGAACAGATACGCAGTATTTT
TRBD1 | - | TRBJ1-5 | TRBV18 | CASSPERAGGSNQPQHF | TGTGCCAGCTCACCCGAAAGGGCAGGGGGTAGCAATCAGCCCCAGCATTTT
- | - | TRBJ1-2 | TRBV10-2 | CASSETGSAVTGYTF | TGCGCCAGCAGTGAGACAGGATCGGCTGTGACTGGCTACACCTTC
TRBD1 | - | TRBJ2-7 | TRBV30 | CAWKRDRGEQYF | TGTGCCTGGAAGAGGGACAGAGGGGAGCAGTACTTC
TRBD1 | - | TRBJ2-7 | TRBV28 | CASSLSQGGYEQYF | TGTGCCAGCAGTTTATCACAGGGGGGCTACGAGCAGTACTTC
- | - | TRBJ2-7 | TRBV30 | CAWSSAVDYEQYF | TGTGCCTGGAGTTCGGCGGTAGACTACGAGCAGTACTTC
TRBD1 | - | TRBJ2-6 | TRBV4-1 | CASSQTMTGIGANVLTF | TGCGCCAGCAGCCAAACCATGACAGGGATCGGGGCCAACGTCCTGACTTTC
- | - | TRBJ2-5 | TRBV28 | CASSTQGPSRETQYF | TGTGCCAGCAGTACCCAGGGGCCGAGTAGGGAGACCCAGTACTTC
TRBD1 | few | TRBJ1-3 | TRBV10-3 | CAIKRTGKASGNTIYF | TGTGCCATCAAACGGACAGGGAAGGCCTCTGGAAACACCATATATTTT
TRBD2 | - | TRBJ2-7 | TRBV10-2 | CASRLSGRNDEQYF | TGCGCCAGCAGGCTTAGCGGGAGAAACGACGAGCAGTACTTC
TRBD2 | - | TRBJ2-1 | TRBV11-2 | CASSSSTSVVYEQFF | TGTGCCAGCAGCTCCTCTACTAGCGTTGTATATGAGCAGTTCTTC
- | - | TRBJ1-5 | TRBV4-2 | CASSDRPGASDQPQHF | TGTGCCAGCAGCGACCGCCCGGGAGCCTCGGATCAGCCCCAGCATTTT
- | - | TRBJ2-7 | TRBV28 | CASSPRAFGQYF | TGTGCCAGCAGTCCGAGGGCGTTCGGGCAGTACTTC
TRBD2 | - | TRBJ2-3 | TRBV2 | CASSSGLAGHDSTDTQYF | TGTGCCAGCAGTTCTGGACTAGCGGGGCACGATTCCACAGATACGCAGTATTTT
TRBD1 | - | TRBJ1-2 | TRBV4-1 | CASSIGQGACTF | TGCGCCAGCAGCATCGGACAGGGAGCCTGCACCTTC
TRBD2 | - | TRBJ2-1 | TRBV2 | CASSVAGGSWNEQFF | TGTGCCAGCAGTGTAGCGGGGGGATCTTGGAATGAGCAGTTCTTC
- | - | TRBJ1-2 | TRBV7-8 | CASSLGQGQGGYTF | TGTGCCAGCAGCTTAGGGCAGGGGCAGGGGGGCTACACCTTC
TRBD2 | - | TRBJ2-1 | TRBV27 | CASSSLSGRRNEQFF | TGTGCCAGCAGTTCTCTTAGCGGGAGGCGTAATGAGCAGTTCTTC
TRBD1 | once | TRBJ1-6 | TRBV6-1 | CASSRQGEESPLHF | TGTGCCAGCAGTAGACAGGGTGAGGAGTCACCCCTCCACTTT
- | - | TRBJ2-1 | TRBV5-1 | CASSLGGDEQFF | TGCGCCAGCAGCTTGGGAGGCGATGAGCAGTTCTTC
TRBD2 | - | TRBJ2-5 | TRBV6-1 | CASKGLAVEVAQYF | TGTGCCAGCAAGGGACTAGCGGTCGAGGTGGCCCAGTACTTC
- | few | TRBJ2-7 | TRBV5-6 | CASSLATAPYEQYF | TGTGCCAGCAGCTTGGCGACTGCTCCCTACGAGCAGTACTTC